The 12 T cell receptor beta chains below come from one sample, sequenced in a study of blood T cell repertoires in COVID-19. The method was immunoSEQ multiplex PCR; TCRdb's version includes in-frame clones alone and lacks a portion of them. Of about 230,000 clones listed, roughly 80% were seen once; the top ten hold 6.5% to 9%. The specimen sequenced was peripheral blood. These receptor sequences come from a woman in her 50s with acute or convalescent COVID-19.

The chain has TRBV3-1 (or the pseudogene TRBV3-2) and TRBJ1-4; 9 bases are shared with TRBD1. The ends lost 3 bases at V and 8 bases at J; junction bases unmatched: 10. The CDR3 covers 16 residues. Germline CDR1 LGHDT, CDR2 YNNKEL (reference sequence). CDR3 protein: CASSQGFGTGKEKLFF. CDR3 in DNA: TGTGCCAGCAGCCAGGGATTTGGGACAGGGAAGGAAAAACTGTTTTTT.

The V gene is TRBV28, the J gene TRBJ2-3; D might be TRBD1 (5 bases). V was trimmed by 6 bases and J by 2 bases, leaving 15 bases between them. The CDR3 is 15 residues long. CDR1 and CDR2 from the germline V gene are MDHEN and SYDVKM. The CDR3 here is CASSRVVDTTDTQYF. CDR3 nucleotide sequence: TGTGCCAGCAGCAGGGTCGTGGATACCACAGATACGCAGTATTTT.

Regarding this clone: Other DNA sequences in the sample encode the same CDR3. This sequence joins TRBV5-1 and TRBJ2-2; 8 nucleotides match TRBD1. The CDR3 is 15 residues long. The germline V gene encodes CDR1 SGHRS and CDR2 YFSETQ. Trimming at V came to 3 bases and at J to 4 bases, leaving 5 bases not matched to a gene. CDR3 protein: CASSSGGAGTGELFF. In DNA, the CDR3 is TGCGCCAGCAGCTCAGGGGGCGCAGGCACCGGGGAGCTGTTTTTT.

For the CDR3, the DNA is TGTGCCAGCAGCTCGCCCAGGGGGTGGGAGACCCAGTACTTC. It codes for CASSSPRGWETQYF. J is TRBJ2-5 and V is TRBV7-9; 7 bases align to TRBD1. The length of the CDR3 is 14 residues. Unmatched junction bases numbered 7, after V lost 4 bases and J lost 5 bases. Germline CDR1 and CDR2: SEHNR and FQNEAQ (reference sequence).

A few counts support this clone. The chain couples TRBV28 to TRBJ1-4; D possibly corresponds to TRBD1 (5 bases). CDR1 is MDHEN and CDR2 is SYDVKM in the germline V gene. This CDR3 is built from 14 residues. V lost 7 bases, J lost 1 base, and 10 bases lay in between. The CDR3, as DNA: TGTGCCAGCATGCGGCAGGGAACTAATGAAAAACTGTTTTTT. It encodes CASMRQGTNEKLFF.

The chain couples TRBV5-1 to TRBJ2-5; D remains ambiguous. Germline lookup yields CDR1 SGHRS and CDR2 YFSETQ. The CDR3 extends over 13 amino acids. The V end was cut by 2 bases, the J end by 2 bases, with 7 bases between. The CDR3 DNA is TGCGCCAGCAGCTTTGGCTCTCAAGAGACCCAGTACTTC. It codes for CASSFGSQETQYF.

This sequence joins TRBV28 and TRBJ2-7, with 8 bases lining up with TRBD2. CDR3 length equals 16 residues. Per the germline V gene, CDR1 is MDHEN and CDR2 is SYDVKM. With 2 bases clipped from V and 1 base from J, the junction kept 7 bases outside the gene matches. The CDR3 reads CASSLVRRGASYEQYF. CDR3 coding DNA: TGTGCCAGCAGTTTAGTTAGGCGGGGGGCGTCCTACGAGCAGTACTTC.

The chain joins TRBV30 to TRBJ2-3; TRBD1 might be the D (5 bases). Trimming shortened V by 0 bases and J by 3 bases, and 7 bases separated the two germline ends. Germline V lookup: CDR1 GTSNPN, CDR2 SVGIG (reference sequence). This CDR3 comprises 13 residues. CDR3 DNA sequence: TGTGCCTGGAGTGTACGACAGACAGATACGCAGTATTTT. As protein: CAWSVRQTDTQYF.

This chain connects TRBV4-1 to TRBJ2-5; D is undetermined. The CDR3 consists of 15 residues. CDR1 and CDR2 from the germline V gene are MGHRA and YSYEKL. Trimming stripped 1 base from V and 2 bases from J, with 11 bases between. For the CDR3, the DNA is TGCGCCAGCAGCCAAGGGAGAGCAGAACAAGAGACCCAGTACTTC. This encodes CASSQGRAEQETQYF.

V is TRBV7-9 and J is TRBJ1-5; D is unclear. The CDR3 runs to 14 residues. Germline CDR1 and CDR2: SEHNR and FQNEAQ (reference sequence). Trimming removed 0 bases from V and 5 bases from J, with 8 bases in between. The CDR3 here is CASSLAAHHQPQHF. The CDR3 DNA reads TGTGCCAGCAGCTTAGCGGCTCACCATCAGCCCCAGCATTTT.

The rearrangement uses TRBV6-2 or TRBV6-3 and TRBJ1-2; D is undetermined. Trimming took 6 bases from V and 4 from J, leaving 15 bases between them. Per the germline V gene, CDR1 is MNHEY and CDR2 is SVGEGT. This CDR3 is 14 amino acids long. The CDR3 sequence: CASSPLAVTYGYTF. The CDR3 DNA reads TGTGCCAGCAGCCCGTTGGCCGTCACCTATGGCTACACCTTC.

The count of this clone is one. This chain links TRBV5-4 with TRBJ1-6, with TRBD1 identical over 8 bases. The CDR3 consists of 18 residues. Germline lookup yields CDR1 SGHNT and CDR2 YYREEE (reference sequence). The V gene end was trimmed by 5 bases and the J gene end by 5 bases; junction bases not matched to a gene: 15. For the CDR3, the DNA is TGTGCCAGCAGTCCACAGGGGGTGACATCAGCCCATAATTCACCCCTCCACTTT. Encoded protein: CASSPQGVTSAHNSPLHF.